Shown below are 21 T cell receptor beta chains from a single sample sequenced in a study of identical twins. TCRdb called the 5' RACE reads again in MiXCR, with one record for every CDR3 protein. In the table there are 270,000 or so distinct CDR3 sequences, about 8.3% of which are singletons. The sample also formed part of further work on yellow fever vaccine responses in identical twins.

The sequencing sample was made of CD8+ T cells sorted from blood. The origin of the receptors is a woman aged 18-29 years in good health.

The chain employs TRBV6-1 and TRBJ2-3; 8 nucleotides align to TRBD2. The V gene end was trimmed by 7 bases and the J gene end by 2 bases; junction bases not matched to a gene: 14. This CDR3 is built from 17 residues. Germline CDR1 MNHNS, CDR2 SASEGT. The DNA for the CDR3 is TGTGCCAGCACCCACCCAACCTTAGCGGGACCCACAGATACGCAGTATTTT. Protein sequence: CASTHPTLAGPTDTQYF.

This clonotype was recorded a few times. The chain joins TRBV7-9 to TRBJ1-4; D gene ambiguous. The germline CDR1 and CDR2 sequences are SEHNR and FQNEAQ (reference sequence). Trimming took 5 bases from V and 0 from J, leaving 7 bases between them. CDR3 size: 14 residues. Here the CDR3 DNA reads TGTGCCAGCAGCCAGGCTGCAACTAATGAAAAACTGTTTTTT. It specifies CASSQAATNEKLFF.

This clonotype has a count of ten or more. The V and J genes are TRBV19 and TRBJ1-1; D remains unclear. This CDR3 region has 15 residues. Trimming took 4 bases from V and 3 from J, leaving 15 bases between them. Germline V gene data show CDR1 as LNHDA and CDR2 as SQIVND (reference sequence). For the CDR3, the DNA is TGTGCCAGTAGTACGGGAGTTGGCAGCCACACTGAAGCTTTCTTT. Translation gives CASSTGVGSHTEAFF.

This chain uses TRBV2 with TRBJ2-5; perhaps TRBD2 as D (6 bases). Germline assignment: CDR1 SNHLY and CDR2 FYNNEI. The CDR3 contains 16 residues. Deletions cut 6 bases from V and 9 bases from J, with 26 bases between. This CDR3 reads CASSDPREQRNAPQYF. CDR3 nucleotide sequence: TGTGCCAGCAGCGACCCGCGGGAACAGAGAAACGCTCCCCAGTACTTC.

This clonotype was detected only a few times. The chain is built from TRBV15 and TRBJ2-1, with 13 bases that match TRBD2. With 1 base clipped from V and 4 bases from J, the junction kept 7 bases outside the gene matches. CDR1 and CDR2 from the germline V gene are LNHNV and YYDKDF (reference sequence). The CDR3 runs to 18 residues. CDR3 sequence reads: CATSRGGLAGFPYNEQFF. CDR3 in DNA: TGTGCCACCAGCAGAGGGGGACTAGCGGGATTTCCTTACAATGAGCAGTTCTTC.

The rearrangement joins TRBV24-1 to TRBJ1-2, with D possibly being TRBD1 (5 bases). V was shortened by 4 bases and J by 5 bases, with 13 bases between the two germline ends. Germline CDR1 and CDR2: KGHDR and SFDVKD. The CDR3 totals 14 residues. The CDR3 DNA reads TGTGCCACCAGTGACTCCGGGACGGGTTATGGCTACACCTTC. Translating gives CATSDSGTGYGYTF.

This clonotype was detected only a few times. The genes are TRBV29-1 and TRBJ2-7; 11 bases fit TRBD2. The CDR3 is 14 residues long. The V and J ends lost 4 bases and 2 bases, in that order; junction bases with no gene match: 4. In germline, CDR1 is SQVTM, CDR2 ANQGSEA. The CDR3, as DNA: TGCAGCGTTGCCATGGGACTAGCGGCCTACGAGCAGTACTTC. Its protein is CSVAMGLAAYEQYF.

This clonotype was observed at least ten times. The chain joins TRBV6-5 to TRBJ2-7; TRBD1 agrees at 10 bases. V lost 8 bases and J lost 4; bases outside the gene matches: 2. Germline loops: CDR1 MNHEY, CDR2 SVGAGI. The CDR3 has 12 residues. The CDR3 loop is CASRTGGYEQYF. The CDR3 DNA follows: TGTGCCAGCCGGACAGGGGGGTACGAGCAGTACTTC.

The chain joins TRBV4-3 to TRBJ2-3; TRBD2 matches 7 bases. The CDR3 length is 15 residues. CDR1 is LGHNA and CDR2 is YSLEER in the germline V gene. Losses at the gene ends were 0 bases for V and 9 bases for J; bases not matched to a gene: 9. CDR3 coding DNA: TGCGCCAGCAGCCAAGATAGAATGGGGCGGGGGACGCAGTATTTT. This codes for CASSQDRMGRGTQYF.

This clonotype was observed at least ten times. J is TRBJ1-5 and V is TRBV12-3 or TRBV12-4, with D hard to call. CDR3 length: 12 residues. Deletions cut 6 bases from V and 2 bases from J, with 5 bases between. CDR3 loop: CASREGNQPQHF. The DNA of the CDR3 is TGTGCCAGCAGGGAGGGCAATCAGCCCCAGCATTTT.

This clonotype has a count of ten or more. The CDR3 protein is CASSHGGGSTDTQYF. The CDR3, as DNA: TGTGCCAGCAGTCACGGGGGTGGAAGCACAGATACGCAGTATTTT. The V call is TRBV7-9, the J call TRBJ2-3, with D possibly TRBD2 on 6 matching bases. Germline CDR1 and CDR2: SEHNR and FQNEAQ (reference sequence). V dropped 6 bases and J dropped 0 bases, with 13 bases sitting between them. There are 15 residues in the CDR3.

This rearrangement joins TRBV6-1 to TRBJ1-1; 7 nucleotides agree with TRBD1. Germline V lookup: CDR1 MNHNS, CDR2 SASEGT. CDR3 size: 16 residues. The ends lost 5 bases at V and 8 bases at J; junction bases unmatched: 17. The CDR3: CASSLTTGYLGGEAFF. CDR3 DNA: TGTGCCAGCAGTCTAACGACAGGGTATCTAGGGGGGGAAGCTTTCTTT.

The rearrangement joins TRBV2 to TRBJ2-6; TRBD1 aligns across 10 bases. V lost 6 bases and J lost 3; bases outside the gene matches: 11. Germline V gene data show CDR1 as SNHLY and CDR2 as FYNNEI. The CDR3 totals 18 residues. This chain's CDR3 is CASRWTGQGWYGANVLTF. The CDR3 nucleotides are TGTGCCAGCAGGTGGACGGGACAGGGGTGGTATGGGGCCAACGTCCTGACTTTC.

This clonotype turned up a few times. V usage is TRBV6-4 and J usage is TRBJ2-5; 13 bases are a match to TRBD2. This CDR3 comprises 13 residues. The germline gives CDR1 MRHNA, CDR2 SNTAGT. J lost 5 bases, V lost 9 bases, and 3 bases had no gene match. The CDR3 region has the DNA TGTGCCAGTCGGACTAGCGGGGGTGAGACCCAGTACTTC. It codes for CASRTSGGETQYF.

The chain joins TRBV3-1 to TRBJ2-7; 10 bases map to TRBD2. Germline CDR1 LGHDT, CDR2 YNNKEL (reference sequence). CDR3 length: 16 residues. V lost 0 bases and J lost 2; bases outside the gene matches: 4. The CDR3 DNA reads TGTGCCAGCAGCCAAGATAAACTAGCGGGACCCTACGAGCAGTACTTC. As protein: CASSQDKLAGPYEQYF.

The chain joins TRBV2 to TRBJ2-3; tentatively, D is TRBD1 or TRBD2 (5 bases each). The CDR3 runs 14 residues. Trimming stripped 3 bases from V and 8 bases from J, with 15 bases between. CDR1 and CDR2 (germline): SNHLY, FYNNEI. CDR3 sequence reads: CASSELGRKGTQYF. In DNA, the CDR3 is TGTGCCAGCAGTGAGCTGGGACGCAAGGGTACGCAGTATTTT.

The CDR3 DNA sequence: TGCAGTGCTAGAAAGACTAGCGGGTCCTACGAGCAGTACTTC. This translates into CSARKTSGSYEQYF. The chain carries TRBV20-1 and TRBJ2-7; 10 bases line up with TRBD2. The CDR3 extends over 14 amino acids. Per the germline V gene, CDR1 is DFQATT and CDR2 is SNEGSKA (reference sequence). V lost 2 bases, J lost 1 base, and 2 bases stayed unmatched.

The chain carries TRBV27 and TRBJ2-1, with 7 bases aligning to TRBD2. CDR3 length equals 16 residues. J lost 0 bases, V lost 3 bases, and 5 bases had no gene match. CDR1 MNHEY and CDR2 SMNVEV come from the germline V gene (reference sequence). CDR3 DNA sequence: TGTGCCAGCAGTTTGAGGCTAGCGGACTCCTACAATGAGCAGTTCTTC. As protein: CASSLRLADSYNEQFF.

This clonotype appeared a few times. The chain recombines TRBV7-2 with TRBJ2-7; 11 positions match TRBD2. In germline, CDR1 is SGHTA, CDR2 FQGNSA. V trimming: 7 bases; J trimming: 4 bases; junction bases outside the gene matches: 6. The CDR3 is 14 residues long. CDR3: CASTSLAGVYEQYF. CDR3 bases: TGTGCCAGCACCTCACTAGCGGGAGTTTACGAGCAGTACTTC.

This clonotype was counted ten times or more. The J gene is TRBJ2-1, the V gene TRBV12-3 or TRBV12-4, with a possible D match to TRBD1 (6 bases). This CDR3 spans 12 amino acids. Trimming removed 7 bases at V and 7 bases at J, with 11 bases between. The CDR3 protein is CASILGGNEQFF. CDR3 nucleotide sequence: TGTGCCAGCATCTTAGGGGGAAATGAGCAGTTCTTC.

The CDR3 protein is CASSLTFRQGDSTDTQYF. CDR3 DNA: TGTGCCAGCAGCCTCACCTTCCGACAGGGGGACAGCACAGATACGCAGTATTTT. The gene calls are TRBV11-1 and TRBJ2-3; TRBD1 agrees at 9 bases. V trimming: 5 bases; J trimming: 0 bases; junction bases outside the gene matches: 12. The CDR3 has 18 residues. Germline loops: CDR1 SGHAT, CDR2 FQDESV (reference sequence). The variable domain in full, with the rest retrieved from reference TRBV11-1 and TRBJ2-3, is EAEVAQSPRYKITEKSQAVAFWCDPISGHATLYWYRQILGQGPELLVQFQDESVVDDSQLPKDRFSAERLKGVDSTLKIQPAELGDSAMYLCASSLTFRQGDSTDTQYFGPGTRLTVL.